This T cell receptor beta chain was sequenced for a study of T cell responses to AZD1222 COVID-19 vaccine. Data came from immunoSEQ multiplex PCR; TCRdb stores just in-frame clones and leaves some out. The sample holds 100,000 to 120,000 clones, around 89% seen once. The CDR3 consists of 15 residues. Trimming stripped 7 bases from V and 4 bases from J, with 19 bases between. Germline V gives CDR1 MNHEY, CDR2 SVGAGI. Study results and limitations: Elevations in Spike-specific TCR breadth and depth followed administration of two AZD1222 doses.

About this clone: Its antigen remains unknown.

This chain connects TRBV6-5 to TRBJ1-1; D is ambiguous. This receptor was taken from an adult in good health. Sequenced here: peripheral blood, sampled on day 0 of AZD1222 vaccination. CDR3 loop: CASTLGGVGGTEAFF. The CDR3 DNA is TGTGCCAGCACTTTAGGTGGGGTAGGCGGCACTGAAGCTTTCTTT.